Described below is a single TCR beta chain sequence and its context. Its antigen is unknown. It has no much larger one-base neighbor in the sample; base qualities were not kept. The sample originates from a study of shared clonotypes between healthy human individuals (dated by TCRdb to 2019 to 2021). Study-level background: A couple of women and three men aged 18 to 49 years were included in the cohort. For each donor, three plates each were used for CD4 naive and CD4 memory, two plates were used for CD8 naive, and one plate was used for CD8 memory. To estimate repertoire size and how much clonotypes are shared between individuals, the study performed deep sequencing of blood TCR repertoires from roughly five healthy adults. Libraries were prepared and TCR repertoires were sequenced by different laboratories using diverse techniques, in order to increase sequencing depth and limit assay-specific biases. Per donor, leukapheresis produced somewhere between about 0.9 and 10 billion PBMCs. The research as a whole found: Even with the large sequencing depth, rarefaction of the sorted-subset datasets indicated that sequencing was incomplete. Based on pairwise subsampling, the degree of clonotype sharing among donors was expected to be affected by sequencing depth. Sharing across several donors was observed for about 4.8% of naive CD4, over 3% of naive CD8, 2% to 2.5% of memory CD4, and about 0.38% of memory CD8 clonotypes. Clonotypes shared by all four sorted-subset donors showed higher generation probabilities than non-shared clonotypes. Naive subsets generally had larger estimated clonotype richness than memory subsets. Sampling was restricted to blood, and TCR repertoires in tissues likely differ from the TCR repertoires found in blood. The genetic and exposure-history diversity represented was limited by the small number of donors.

The donors were healthy, HIV-negative adults who had no recently reported acute infections or vaccinations. Every donor was a Caucasian adult living in Nashville, Tennessee, USA. CD8 memory samples consisted of magnetically selected CD45RO+ cells combined with CCR7-negative CD45RA+ effector memory (TemRA) cells. Blood was collected by leukapheresis, and PBMCs were isolated by Ficoll-Histopaque density gradient centrifugation and then cryopreserved in liquid nitrogen vapor phase. Analytical flow cytometry was used to check the purity and quantity of each magnetically sorted T cell population. Genomic DNA was isolated from every sorted fraction and measured by UV absorbance on a Nanodrop 2000c. TCR CDR3 regions were amplified from genomic DNA by multiplex PCR using the deep immunoSEQ assay. For each cell subset, the extracted genomic DNA was distributed evenly across all wells of several immunoSEQ 96-well plates, and each plate served as one replicate. For sorted subsets, about 220 ng of genomic DNA, equivalent to 30,000 or so T cell genomes, went into each replicate PCR. Purified libraries were quantified with a Qubit 3.0 fluorometer, sized on a Bioanalyzer 2100, and re-quantified with the KAPA Library Quantification kit. Every immunoSEQ 96-well plate was sequenced on a separate single-read 150-cycle Illumina NextSeq 550 flow cell. The authors' analysis ran thus. Because the immunoSEQ output included only junctional sequences and no quality scores, the filtering could not be the same as the filtering used for full-length reads. Sequences were annotated with PyIR, a Python wrapper for IgBLAST v1.9, and V/J genes and CDR3 were assigned using IMGT germline references. Reads were removed for weak V/J assignments (E-value above 1e-6), missing CDR3, stop codons, out-of-frame junctions, or ambiguous translated residues. V3J clonotypes were defined as sequences sharing the same inferred V gene, J gene, and CDR3 amino acid sequence. Percentage overlap between repertoires was computed as shared unique clonotypes divided by the size of the smaller repertoire. Richness of each repertoire was evaluated using RTK rarefaction, the Chao1 estimator, and Recon v2.1 estimates of unobserved clonotypes. Generation probabilities were computed with OLGA for all TCRbeta clonotypes obtained by the gDNA method from a few donors. In its TCRdb copy, this immuneACCESS table keeps in-frame sequences only and misses some clones. Where compared with another copy, unresolved V genes explain less than half of these, and the others have no known cause. V and J calls and clone size are given by that table; D and trimming were obtained from the DNA. Counted in this sample were around 690,000 clones; roughly 88% of them appeared once. The ten largest clones capture 34% of the sample.

From the cysteine up to the phenylalanine, the CDR3 has a length of 16 residues. Only the CDR3 part of the read is kept: 48 bases, read in frame from the first base. CDR1 and CDR2 are drawn from the germline V gene: SGDLS, YYNGEE. At the junction V is shortened by 4 bases and J by 4 bases, with 19 bases in between. This chain joins TRBV9 to TRBJ2-3; a tentative D match to TRBD2 spans 5 bases. The specimen was memory CD8+ T cells from PBMCs. In the paper's terms, the cell subset or site label means: CD45RO+ cells pooled with CCR7-negative TemRA cells. The TCR sequence derives from a man younger than 35 in good health. Some clones in this sample may be carry-over from other donors' samples. At the DNA level, the sequence is TGTGCCAGCAGCCCCCCCGGTGCCCCGAGGGCAGATACGCAGTATTTT. Translation gives CASSPPGAPRADTQYF.